Below are 9 T cell receptor beta chains sequenced from a single sample in a study of blood T cell repertoires in COVID-19. Method: immunoSEQ multiplex PCR; TCRdb's copy keeps in-frame clones and lacks some. The sample includes 120,000 to 150,000 clones, 85% seen only once; the top ten take about 3.1%. Sequencing was performed on peripheral blood. The receptors derive from a woman in her thirties or forties with active or convalescent COVID-19.

The chain links TRBV2 to TRBJ1-1; TRBD1 matches at 9 bases. Germline CDR1 reads SNHLY; CDR2 reads FYNNEI. The CDR3 is 15 residues long. V lost 6 bases, J lost 3 bases, and 8 bases stayed unmatched. CDR3 residues: CASRNGQGPYTEAFF. The CDR3 region has the DNA TGTGCCAGCAGAAACGGACAGGGGCCTTACACTGAAGCTTTCTTT.

This chain uses TRBV28 with TRBJ2-7, with 10 bases that match TRBD2. V was clipped by 4 bases and J by 4 bases; unmatched bases: 7. CDR3 size: 15 residues. Germline CDR1 and CDR2: MDHEN and SYDVKM. The CDR3 sequence: CASSSSSGGSYEQYF. The CDR3 DNA reads as TGTGCCAGCAGTTCGTCTAGCGGGGGTTCATACGAGCAGTACTTC. The full variable domain, its missing parts supplied by reference TRBV28 and TRBJ2-7, is DVKVTQSSRYLVKRTGEKVFLECVQDMDHENMFWYRQDPGLGLRLIYFSYDVKMKEKGDIPEGYSVSREKKERFSLILESASTNQTSMYLCASSSSSGGSYEQYFGPGTRLTVT.

The gene calls are TRBV6-6 and TRBJ2-7; D is perhaps TRBD1 (6 bases). Germline loops: CDR1 MNHNY, CDR2 SVGAGI (reference sequence). The CDR3 has 14 amino acids. Trimming removed 7 bases at V and 6 bases at J, with 19 bases between. The CDR3 here is CASIVTGPPPEQYF. For the CDR3, the DNA is TGTGCCAGCATCGTTACAGGGCCCCCCCCCGAGCAGTACTTC.

The chain joins TRBV5-8 to TRBJ1-5, with 7 bases aligning to TRBD1. The V gene end was trimmed by 7 bases and the J gene end by 5 bases; junction bases not matched to a gene: 9. Per the germline V gene, CDR1 is SGHTS and CDR2 is YDEGEE. There are 14 residues in the CDR3. CDR3 bases: TGTGCCAGCGGTTCTCGGACAGGCTATCAGCCCCAGCATTTT. It translates to CASGSRTGYQPQHF.

The table lists this clone with a few counts. The chain combines TRBV3-1 (or the pseudogene TRBV3-2) with TRBJ1-2, with D unresolved. The V gene's germline CDR1 is LGHDT and CDR2 YNNKEL (reference sequence). The CDR3 loop spans 12 amino acids. V was cut by 4 bases and J by 7 bases, with 10 bases left in between. In DNA form, the CDR3 reads TGTGCCAGCAGCCCCCGGGGAAGTGGCTACACCTTC. It yields the protein CASSPRGSGYTF.

In DNA form, the CDR3 reads TGTGCCAGCAGCCAAGGGGGCCCTCCCCGGAATCAGCCCCAGCATTTT. Amino acids: CASSQGGPPRNQPQHF. V and J are TRBV28 and TRBJ1-5, with 7 positions matching TRBD1. Trimming removed 6 bases from V and 4 bases from J; junction bases left unmatched: 12. CDR1 is MDHEN, CDR2 SYDVKM, per germline. This CDR3 comprises 16 residues.

The chain uses TRBV19 and TRBJ2-2, with TRBD1 matching over 7 bases. The CDR3 contains 16 residues. Germline CDR1 LNHDA, CDR2 SQIVND (reference sequence). V dropped 3 bases and J dropped 2; count of bases not matched to a gene: 6. The CDR3 bases are TGTGCCAGTAGTATCCAGGGGGTCCTAAACACCGGGGAGCTGTTTTTT. This sequence encodes CASSIQGVLNTGELFF.

The chain recombines TRBV12-3 or TRBV12-4 with TRBJ1-1, with 9 bases matching TRBD1. J lost 4 bases, V lost 7 bases, and 4 bases had no gene match. This CDR3 is built from 13 residues. Here the CDR3 reads CASTRDRATEAFF. The DNA of the CDR3 is TGTGCCAGCACCCGGGACAGGGCCACTGAAGCTTTCTTT.

This chain connects TRBV2 to TRBJ2-2; D remains unclear. V was clipped by 4 bases and J by 6 bases, with 6 bases between them. Germline V gene lookup returns CDR1 SNHLY and CDR2 FYNNEI. The CDR3 runs to 12 residues. CDR3 nucleotides: TGTGCCAGCAGTGGGTACTCCGGGGAGCTGTTTTTT. It encodes CASSGYSGELFF.